The source of this T cell receptor (beta chain) is a study of T cells in Graves' hyperthyroidism and ophthalmopathy. The CDR3 consists of 14 residues. Germline V gene lookup returns CDR1 MNHNS and CDR2 SASEGT. Trimming took 1 base from V and 1 from J, leaving 7 bases between them. This clonotype has a count of ten or more. Amplification of TCR beta CDR3 regions was performed using RNA transcripts as template. HTBI primers were the set used in a first-round RT-PCR of the TCR CDR3. From the multiplex PCR reads, TCRdb called clonotypes with MiXCR, one entry per CDR3 protein. The top ten hold roughly 55% of the sample, which has about 200,000 distinct CDR3 sequences, roughly 17% seen once. The authors deemed Graves' hyperthyroidism stable absent ophthalmopathy progression within 18 months. Researchers barred patients who had uncontrolled infection, other autoimmune disease, pregnancy or lactation. On the basis of clinical symptoms, serum thyroxine and TRAb, thyroid ultrasound and orbital computed tomography, diagnoses were made. Extraction of PBMCs used roughly 9.4 ml of fresh peripheral blood.

What was sequenced was blood. This receptor was taken from a woman between 50 and 59 years old with Graves' hyperthyroidism. The chain links TRBV6-1 to TRBJ1-1; D is unclear. The chain's CDR3 is CASSEGWENTEAFF. The CDR3 region has the DNA TGTGCCAGCAGTGAAGGGTGGGAGAACACTGAAGCTTTCTTT.